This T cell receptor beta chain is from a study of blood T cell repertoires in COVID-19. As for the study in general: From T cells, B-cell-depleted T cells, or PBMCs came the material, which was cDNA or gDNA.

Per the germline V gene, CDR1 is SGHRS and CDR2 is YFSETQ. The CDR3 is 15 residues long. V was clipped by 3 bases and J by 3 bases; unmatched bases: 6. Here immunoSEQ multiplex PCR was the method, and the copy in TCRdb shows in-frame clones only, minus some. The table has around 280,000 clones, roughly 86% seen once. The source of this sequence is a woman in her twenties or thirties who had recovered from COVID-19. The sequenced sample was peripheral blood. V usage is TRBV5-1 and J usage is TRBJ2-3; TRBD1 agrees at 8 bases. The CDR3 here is CASSSPGQVTDTQYF. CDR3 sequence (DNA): TGCGCCAGCAGCTCACCGGGACAGGTGACAGATACGCAGTATTTT.